This T cell receptor beta chain was captured in a study of breast tumors, draining lymph nodes, adjacent tissues. Overall study findings and caveats: Most tumor T cells seemingly derive from lymph node, then expand in tumor. Tumor repertoires ranked between lymph nodes and nontumor tissue in diversity, with V and J gene preferences. That most tumor T cells come from lymph nodes remained unproven.

TCRdb used MiXCR to reprocess the multiplex PCR reads, holding one entry per CDR3 protein. Among roughly 130,000 distinct CDR3 sequences listed, 20% were seen once. This clonotype was seen ten or more times. The antigen remains undetermined. Breast cancer patients provided tissue from their axillary draining lymph nodes. This sequence was found in a female donor with breast cancer. Some clones in this sample may be carry-over from other donors' samples. The specimen was axillary lymph node tissue.

CDR3: CAITTGGAGELFF. As DNA, the CDR3 is TGTGCCATCACCACCGGGGGAGCCGGGGAGCTGTTTTTT. This rearrangement joins TRBV10-3 to TRBJ2-2, with D tentatively TRBD2 (6 bases). V dropped 7 bases and J dropped 6 bases, with 12 bases sitting between them. Germline CDR1 and CDR2: ENHRY and SYGVKD. This CDR3 has 13 residues.